Listed below are T cell receptor beta chains from one sample, sequenced in a study of cytomegalovirus exposure and HLA in healthy donors. Sequenced by immunoSEQ multiplex PCR; TCRdb stores in-frame clones only, minus some. The repertoire holds hundreds of thousands of clones, with around 88% as singletons. What was sequenced was PBMCs. These receptors were collected from a woman in her twenties or thirties in good health and CMV-seropositive. CDR3s include the opening cysteine and the closing phenylalanine or tryptophan. The D gene is left open where the match is weak. For some rows the clone size is stated as once, few or many, or as a class when expanded; others skip it.

j_call v_call clone_size d_call cdr3_nt cdr3_aa
TRBJ1-1 TRBV28 NA NA TGTGCCAGCAGTTTACGGATCGCCCGAGGAGCTTTCTTT CASSLRIARGAFF
TRBJ2-7 TRBV27 NA NA TGTGCCAGCAGTATCAAGACTAGCTCCTACGAGCAGTACTTC CASSIKTSSYEQYF
TRBJ2-7 TRBV2 NA TRBD2 TGTGCCACTAAGAGTCGGGCTAGCGGGAGTTACGAGCAGTACTTC CATKSRASGSYEQYF
TRBJ1-1 TRBV6-5 few NA TGTGCCAGCAGTGCGCCAGGGGAGACTGAAGCTTTCTTT CASSAPGETEAFF
TRBJ1-5 TRBV11-3 once TRBD1 TGTGCCAGCAGCTTATCCCGGACAGGGGATCAGCCCCAGCATTTT CASSLSRTGDQPQHF
TRBJ2-5 TRBV6-5 NA TRBD2 TGTGCCAGCAGTTACATCGGGGGGGGAGAGACCCAGTACTTC CASSYIGGGETQYF
TRBJ2-2 TRBV5-1 NA TRBD2 TGCGCCAGCAGCGTACCGACTAGCCCCGGGGAGCTGTTTTTT CASSVPTSPGELFF
TRBJ1-2 TRBV5-6 NA TRBD1 TGTGCCAGCAGCTTGGTTTTGACAGGGGGCGCCTATGGCTACACCTTC CASSLVLTGGAYGYTF
TRBJ1-1 TRBV30 NA NA TGTGCCTGGGCCAAACAGGGAATTAGCCCTATCCCTGAAGCTTTCTTT CAWAKQGISPIPEAFF
TRBJ2-3 TRBV28 NA TRBD2 TGTGCCAGCAGTCCTCTAGCGGGAGGGAGAGATACGCAGTATTTT CASSPLAGGRDTQYF
TRBJ1-5 TRBV6-1 NA NA TGTGCCAGCAGTGATCAAATGAATCAGCCCCAGCATTTT CASSDQMNQPQHF
TRBJ1-2 TRBV30 few NA TGTGCCTGGAGCGGAGACCTGGCAGGGCGCGGCTACACCTTC CAWSGDLAGRGYTF
TRBJ2-1 TRBV5-3 NA TRBD2 TGTGCCAGAAGCCAAACGGGACTAGCGGGAGTAAGTGAGCAGTTCTTC CARSQTGLAGVSEQFF
TRBJ2-7 TRBV19 once TRBD2 TGTGCCAGTAGTATGAGTAGCGGGAGTTATAGCTACGAGCAGTACTTC CASSMSSGSYSYEQYF
TRBJ1-1 TRBV5-1 NA NA TGCGCCAGCAGCCACTCCACAGGTAACACTGAAGCTTTCTTT CASSHSTGNTEAFF
TRBJ2-7 TRBV5-6 few NA TGTGCCAGCAGCCATTCGCCCGCCGAGTGGAGAACCTACGAGCAGTACTTC CASSHSPAEWRTYEQYF
TRBJ1-4 TRBV6-6 NA TRBD1 TGTGCCAGCAGTTCACAGGGGAGCGAAGAAAAACTGTTTTTT CASSSQGSEEKLFF
TRBJ2-3 TRBV7-6 NA TRBD1 TGTGCCAGCAGCTTGGACAGGGGGAATACAGATACGCAGTATTTT CASSLDRGNTDTQYF
TRBJ2-7 TRBV5-6 NA TRBD1 TGTGCCAGCAGGACAGGGATGTCCTACGAGCAGTACTTC CASRTGMSYEQYF
TRBJ2-3 TRBV6-4 NA TRBD2 TGTGCCAGCAGGGCACGGGGGGTGAGCACAGATACGCAGTATTTT CASRARGVSTDTQYF
TRBJ2-7 TRBV5-5 NA NA TGTGCCAGCAGCTCGCCCGCTGGGGGCGGTAAAACCTACGAGCAGTACTTC CASSSPAGGGKTYEQYF
TRBJ2-2 TRBV5-1 NA TRBD1 TGCGCCAGCAGCTTAACAGGGGGTACGACTACCGGGGAGCTGTTTTTT CASSLTGGTTTGELFF
TRBJ2-2 TRBV29-1 many NA TGCAGCGTTGAAGTAGGCCTAGTTGACGGGGAGCTGTTTTTT CSVEVGLVDGELFF
TRBJ1-1 TRBV6-5 NA NA TGTGCCAGCAGTTGGGATTTAGGGGATCACACTGAAGCTTTCTTT CASSWDLGDHTEAFF
TRBJ2-1 TRBV7-9 NA NA TGTGCCAGCAGCTTTCGCACTTACAGGGATGAGCAGTTCTTC CASSFRTYRDEQFF
TRBJ1-4 TRBV19 NA TRBD1 TGTGCCAGTAGGCGACAGGGACTTGAAAAACTGTTTTTT CASRRQGLEKLFF
TRBJ1-2 TRBV29-1 NA TRBD1 TGCAGCGTGGACAGGGGCTACTATGGCTACACCTTC CSVDRGYYGYTF
TRBJ1-2 TRBV27 NA TRBD1 TGTGCCAGCAGCCCTAGACAGGGGGCAGAGTATGGCTACACCTTC CASSPRQGAEYGYTF
TRBJ1-1 TRBV15 once TRBD1 TGTGCCACCAGCCGAGAGAGGGAAGGCAGGGGGCTGCCTGAAGCTTTCTTT CATSREREGRGLPEAFF
TRBJ1-5 TRBV29-1 NA NA TGCAGCGTTGAGATAGGAGGCAGCGGCAATCAGCCCCAGCATTTT CSVEIGGSGNQPQHF
TRBJ2-6 TRBV13 NA NA TGTGCCAGCAGCACTACGAAAGGCGGAGCGGATGTCCTGACTTTC CASSTTKGGADVLTF
TRBJ2-1 TRBV29-1 NA TRBD2 TGCAGCGGACTAGCGGGAGGAGACTATGAGCAGTTCTTC CSGLAGGDYEQFF
TRBJ2-3 TRBV5-1 NA NA TGCGCCAGCAGCTTGGCCGGGCAGGGGACAGATACGCAGTATTTT CASSLAGQGTDTQYF
TRBJ1-1 TRBV28 NA TRBD1 TGTGCCAGCAGTTTAGCACAGGGGGAAGCTTTCTTT CASSLAQGEAFF
TRBJ1-1 TRBV19 NA NA TGTGCCAGTAGTATGGTGGGGGGGCAGAACACTGAAGCTTTCTTT CASSMVGGQNTEAFF
TRBJ2-1 TRBV6-1 NA NA TGTGCCAGCAGTGATTGGGCCACGGCCGATGAGCAGTTCTTC CASSDWATADEQFF